The 18 T cell receptor beta chains given below trace back to one sample, sequenced in a study of Ad26.COV2.S vaccination and SARS-CoV-2 variants. TCRdb keeps only in-frame clones here, not all; method: immunoSEQ multiplex PCR. Seen here are 440,000 or so clones, 90% observed once, and the top ten hold less than 5.5%. Treatment defined: 19 received Ad26.COV2.S at low or high dose, single or two shots; 5 received placebo; per-sample allocation not given. Day 63 after the first injection of vaccine or placebo was the sampling time. Sequences were derived from peripheral blood, sampled in a trial of Ad26.COV2.S vaccine versus placebo. The receptors stem from a person aged 18-65 years who received the Ad26.COV2.S COVID-19 vaccine or a placebo.

This chain links TRBV28 with TRBJ2-7; D not resolved. Germline CDR1 is MDHEN and CDR2 is SYDVKM. V was shortened by 3 bases and J by 6 bases, with 15 bases between the two germline ends. CDR3 length: 14 amino acids. The chain's CDR3 is CASSFTGRGVEQYF. The CDR3 DNA is TGTGCCAGCAGTTTCACGGGCCGCGGAGTCGAGCAGTACTTC.

The V gene is TRBV21-1, the J gene TRBJ2-5. TRBV21-1 counts as a pseudogene. This CDR3 has 15 amino acids. The CDR3 protein is CASSFRDPMPETQYF. CDR3 DNA sequence: TGTGCCAGCAGCTTCCGGGACCCAATGCCGGAGACCCAGTACTTC.

The rearrangement uses TRBV14 and TRBJ2-1; D is perhaps TRBD2 (6 bases). Germline-derived CDR1 and CDR2 are SGHDN and FVKESK. V was pared by 0 bases and J by 3 bases, with 12 bases between. This CDR3 comprises 16 residues. DNA for the CDR3: TGTGCCAGCAGCCAAGATTCGCGGGACCTCTACAATGAGCAGTTCTTC. Protein: CASSQDSRDLYNEQFF.

This clone was found once. The chain employs TRBV7-9 and TRBJ1-2; TRBD1 aligns across 10 bases. V was pared by 1 base and J by 6 bases, with 5 bases of the junction left unmatched. CDR3 length: 15 residues. Germline V gene data show CDR1 as SEHNR and CDR2 as FQNEAQ (reference sequence). The CDR3 protein is CASSLGGTGDHGYTF. The CDR3 DNA follows: TGTGCCAGCAGCTTAGGGGGGACAGGGGACCATGGCTACACCTTC. Combining the CDR3 with reference TRBV7-9 and TRBJ1-2 gives the whole variable domain DTGVSQNPRHKITKRGQNVTFRCDPISEHNRLYWYRQTLGQGPEFLTYFQNEAQLEKSRLLSDRFSAERPKGSFSTLEIQRTEQGDSAMYLCASSLGGTGDHGYTFGSGTRLTVV.

V usage is TRBV28 and J usage is TRBJ2-2, with 11 bases identical to TRBD2. Per the germline V gene, CDR1 is MDHEN and CDR2 is SYDVKM. The CDR3 is 14 residues long. V lost 7 bases, J lost 7 bases, and 5 bases stayed unmatched. This CDR3 is CASTDSGRDGELFF. DNA of the CDR3: TGTGCCAGCACTGATAGCGGGAGGGACGGGGAGCTGTTTTTT.

The gene calls are TRBV2 and TRBJ2-1, with D possibly being TRBD1 or TRBD2 (6 bases each). Per germline, CDR1 SNHLY and CDR2 FYNNEI. This CDR3 contains 16 residues. V gave up 1 base and J gave up 4 bases, with 14 bases separating them. The CDR3 spells CASSEVGRGLYNEQFF. The CDR3 region has the DNA TGTGCCAGCAGTGAAGTAGGTCGGGGGCTTTACAATGAGCAGTTCTTC.

This clone has a handful of counts. The chain has TRBV19 and TRBJ1-4, with TRBD1 matching 8 bases. Germline V gene sequence: CDR1 LNHDA, CDR2 SQIVND (reference sequence). The CDR3 is made up of 15 amino acids. Germline trimming cut 6 bases from V and 5 bases from J; bases unmatched to any gene: 8. The CDR3: CASSRGRPLNEKLFF. The CDR3 DNA is TGTGCCAGTAGCAGGGGGCGGCCGCTCAATGAAAAACTGTTTTTT.

The count of this clone is one. The CDR3 sequence: CASSRSLSTDTQYF. Written as DNA, the CDR3 is TGTGCCAGTAGCCGTAGTCTTTCCACAGATACGCAGTATTTT. The rearrangement uses TRBV19 and TRBJ2-3; D gene ambiguous. CDR1 LNHDA and CDR2 SQIVND come from the germline V gene (reference sequence). The V and J ends lost 6 bases and 2 bases respectively, with 12 bases between them. CDR3 length equals 14 residues.

The V gene is TRBV7-9, the J gene TRBJ1-1, with D perhaps TRBD1 (5 bases). V was clipped by 5 bases and J by 7 bases, with 11 bases between them. CDR1 and CDR2 (germline): SEHNR, FQNEAQ (reference sequence). This CDR3 contains 12 residues. The DNA of the CDR3 is TGTGCCAGCAGCAACCGGGACGGTGAAGCTTTCTTT. Protein product: CASSNRDGEAFF.

To note about this clone: This specimen includes other DNA sequences encoding the same CDR3. The J gene is TRBJ2-7, the V gene TRBV3-1 (or the pseudogene TRBV3-2); tentatively, D is TRBD2 (6 bases). This CDR3 region has 13 residues. The V and J ends lost 1 base and 2 bases respectively, with 6 bases between them. Germline V gives CDR1 LGHDT, CDR2 YNNKEL (reference sequence). This CDR3 is CASSQGRAYEQYF. The CDR3 DNA is TGTGCCAGCAGCCAAGGGAGGGCCTACGAGCAGTACTTC.

In DNA, the CDR3 is TGTGCCAGCAGTTACGACCTTAATGAAAAACTGTTTTTT. It codes for CASSYDLNEKLFF. The V gene is TRBV6-5, the J gene TRBJ1-4; unclear D gene. Deletions cut 2 bases from V and 4 bases from J, with 5 bases between. The CDR3 length is 13 residues. Germline V gene lookup returns CDR1 MNHEY and CDR2 SVGAGI.

For this clone: This CDR3 is also generated by other DNA sequences in the sample. CDR3 in amino acids: CASSRTSGSTDTQYF. The CDR3, as DNA: TGTGCCAGCAGTCGGACTAGCGGCTCCACAGATACGCAGTATTTT. The J gene is TRBJ2-3, the V gene TRBV6-4; 10 bases map to TRBD2. V was clipped by 5 bases and J by 2 bases; unmatched bases: 4. This CDR3 comprises 15 residues. From germline, CDR1 is MRHNA and CDR2 SNTAGT.

The V and J genes are TRBV7-9 and TRBJ2-7; D is perhaps TRBD1 (6 bases). CDR1 is SEHNR and CDR2 is FQNEAQ in the germline V gene (reference sequence). V was clipped by 1 base and J by 1 base, with 11 bases between them. The CDR3 runs to 15 residues. The CDR3 DNA reads TGTGCCAGCAGCTTAGACAGGGAACTATCCTACGAGCAGTACTTC. Amino acid sequence: CASSLDRELSYEQYF.

This clone was detected once. V and J are TRBV11-3 and TRBJ2-1, with 7 positions matching TRBD1. The J segment lost 2 bases and the V segment lost 3 bases, leaving 4 bases of the junction unmatched. CDR1 is SGHNT and CDR2 is YENEEA in the germline V gene. The CDR3 has 15 amino acids. The CDR3 DNA sequence: TGTGCCAGCAGCTTGACAGGGATAACCTACAATGAGCAGTTCTTC. It is translated as CASSLTGITYNEQFF.

The chain joins TRBV6-2 or TRBV6-3 to TRBJ2-3, with 11 nucleotides matching TRBD2. V trimming: 2 bases; J trimming: 4 bases; junction bases outside the gene matches: 5. Germline V gene sequence: CDR1 MNHEY, CDR2 SVGEGT. The CDR3 has 16 amino acids. The CDR3 protein is CASSYKLAGAPDTQYF. CDR3 nucleotides: TGTGCCAGCAGTTACAAACTAGCGGGAGCCCCAGATACGCAGTATTTT.

The chain links TRBV2 to TRBJ2-7, with 11 bases fitting TRBD2. The J segment lost 7 bases and the V segment lost 6 bases, leaving 8 bases of the junction unmatched. Germline V gives CDR1 SNHLY, CDR2 FYNNEI. This CDR3 is 14 amino acids long. The CDR3 loop reads CASRLLAGAGEQYF. The CDR3 DNA reads TGTGCCAGCAGGTTACTAGCGGGAGCTGGTGAGCAGTACTTC.

This clone was recorded only once. J is TRBJ2-5 and V is TRBV5-1, with 8 bases aligning to TRBD1. CDR3 length: 12 residues. Germline CDR1 reads SGHRS; CDR2 reads YFSETQ. The V gene end was trimmed by 7 bases and the J gene end by 1 base; junction bases not matched to a gene: 0. CDR3 DNA sequence: TGCGCCAGCGGACAGGGCCAAGAGACCCAGTACTTC. This codes for CASGQGQETQYF.

J is TRBJ2-7 and V is TRBV7-3; no clear D. The CDR3 is 16 amino acids. The V gene lost 2 bases and the J gene lost 4 bases, with 18 bases spanning the gap. Germline loops: CDR1 SGHTA, CDR2 FQGTGA. In nucleotides, the CDR3 is TGTGCCAGCAGCTTAGGATCGCCGGCAGGTGGGTACGAGCAGTACTTC. Protein product: CASSLGSPAGGYEQYF. Full variable domain (rest looked up from reference TRBV7-3 and TRBJ2-7): GAGVSQTPSNKVTEKGKYVELRCDPISGHTALYWYRQSLGQGPEFLIYFQGTGAADDSGLPNDRFFAVRPEGSVSTLKIQRTERGDSAVYLCASSLGSPAGGYEQYFGPGTRLTVT.